A selection of T cell receptor beta chains follows, all from one sample in a study of blood T cell repertoires in COVID-19. Measured with immunoSEQ multiplex PCR; TCRdb has only the in-frame clones, and not every one. The repertoire includes under 350,000 clones, around nine tenths of them detected once, and approximately 4.3% sits in the top ten. Sample: peripheral blood. These receptor sequences come from a middle-aged man with acute or convalescent COVID-19. Both conserved end residues are part of each CDR3. Fields, in order: J gene, V gene, clone size, D gene, CDR3 protein, CDR3 DNA. A D gene is named only where the DNA matches it firmly. Where a row states a size, it is once, few, many or the class of an expanded clone; other rows omit it.

j_call: TRBJ2-1
v_call: TRBV7-3
clone_size: -
d_call: TRBD1
cdr3_aa: CASSLRQGWDNEQFF
cdr3_nt: TGTGCCAGCAGCTTACGACAGGGGTGGGACAATGAGCAGTTCTTC

j_call: TRBJ1-1
v_call: TRBV10-3
clone_size: -
d_call: -
cdr3_aa: CAISKVGEVAFF
cdr3_nt: TGTGCCATCAGTAAGGTAGGGGAAGTGGCTTTCTTT

j_call: TRBJ2-1
v_call: TRBV4-2
clone_size: -
d_call: TRBD2
cdr3_aa: CASSQGTISSYNEQFF
cdr3_nt: TGTGCCAGCAGCCAGGGGACTATCAGCTCCTACAATGAGCAGTTCTTC

j_call: TRBJ2-7
v_call: TRBV7-2
clone_size: -
d_call: TRBD2
cdr3_aa: CASSLVPSGLTYEQYF
cdr3_nt: TGTGCCAGCAGCTTAGTACCTAGCGGGCTGACCTACGAGCAGTACTTC

j_call: TRBJ2-2
v_call: TRBV29-1
clone_size: few
d_call: TRBD1
cdr3_aa: CSVEEATGGHTGELFF
cdr3_nt: TGCAGCGTTGAAGAAGCGACAGGGGGCCACACCGGGGAGCTGTTTTTT

j_call: TRBJ2-1
v_call: TRBV10-1
clone_size: -
d_call: -
cdr3_aa: CASGGSYNEQFF
cdr3_nt: TGCGCCAGCGGGGGGTCTTACAATGAGCAGTTCTTC

j_call: TRBJ1-1
v_call: TRBV3-1/TRBV3-2
clone_size: -
d_call: -
cdr3_aa: CASSPRVLQGHTEAFF
cdr3_nt: TGTGCCAGCAGCCCAAGGGTCCTACAGGGACACACTGAAGCTTTCTTT

j_call: TRBJ1-4
v_call: TRBV6-5
clone_size: once
d_call: -
cdr3_aa: CASSDQGSTNEKLFF
cdr3_nt: TGTGCCAGCAGCGACCAGGGGTCGACTAATGAAAAACTGTTTTTT

j_call: TRBJ1-1
v_call: TRBV19
clone_size: -
d_call: -
cdr3_aa: CASSIGVRRRGSTEAFF
cdr3_nt: TGTGCCAGTAGTATAGGAGTAAGGAGACGGGGAAGCACTGAAGCTTTCTTT

j_call: TRBJ2-7
v_call: TRBV7-6
clone_size: -
d_call: -
cdr3_aa: CASSLNRDFYEQYF
cdr3_nt: TGTGCCAGCAGCTTAAACCGGGACTTCTACGAGCAGTACTTC

j_call: TRBJ2-1
v_call: TRBV29-1
clone_size: -
d_call: TRBD2
cdr3_aa: CSVDPGSGGMIDEQFF
cdr3_nt: TGCAGCGTTGATCCCGGTAGCGGGGGAATGATTGATGAGCAGTTCTTC

j_call: TRBJ2-1
v_call: TRBV18
clone_size: once
d_call: TRBD1
cdr3_aa: CASSPGQGAYNEQFF
cdr3_nt: TGTGCCAGCTCACCGGGACAGGGGGCTTACAATGAGCAGTTCTTC

j_call: TRBJ1-2
v_call: TRBV6-1
clone_size: -
d_call: -
cdr3_aa: CASSEVENGYTF
cdr3_nt: TGTGCCAGCAGTGAAGTAGAGAATGGCTACACCTTC

j_call: TRBJ2-7
v_call: TRBV6-5
clone_size: -
d_call: TRBD1
cdr3_aa: CASSYSGTGGEQYF
cdr3_nt: TGTGCCAGCAGTTACTCTGGGACAGGGGGCGAGCAGTACTTC

j_call: TRBJ1-4
v_call: TRBV12-5
clone_size: -
d_call: TRBD1
cdr3_aa: CASGGTGAEKLFF
cdr3_nt: TGTGCTAGTGGGGGGACAGGGGCTGAAAAACTGTTTTTT

j_call: TRBJ1-1
v_call: TRBV5-1
clone_size: -
d_call: -
cdr3_aa: CASSLVPGRDTEAFF
cdr3_nt: TGCGCCAGCAGCTTGGTACCTGGGAGGGACACTGAAGCTTTCTTT

j_call: TRBJ1-3
v_call: TRBV2
clone_size: few
d_call: -
cdr3_aa: CASFLAAGNTIYF
cdr3_nt: TGTGCCAGCTTTTTGGCGGCTGGAAACACCATATATTTT

j_call: TRBJ2-7
v_call: TRBV2
clone_size: -
d_call: TRBD2
cdr3_aa: CASSIIAGGPAYEQYF
cdr3_nt: TGTGCCAGCAGCATCATAGCGGGGGGCCCCGCCTACGAGCAGTACTTC

j_call: TRBJ2-1
v_call: TRBV7-8
clone_size: -
d_call: TRBD1
cdr3_aa: CASSLEVRGLEQFF
cdr3_nt: TGTGCCAGCAGCTTAGAGGTCAGGGGGCTTGAGCAGTTCTTC

j_call: TRBJ2-5
v_call: TRBV5-1
clone_size: -
d_call: -
cdr3_aa: CASSAGETQYF
cdr3_nt: TGCGCCAGCAGCGCCGGGGAGACCCAGTACTTC

j_call: TRBJ2-1
v_call: TRBV3-1/TRBV3-2
clone_size: -
d_call: TRBD2
cdr3_aa: CASSIRLAGSYNEQFF
cdr3_nt: TGTGCCAGCAGCATCCGACTAGCGGGGTCCTACAATGAGCAGTTCTTC

j_call: TRBJ1-2
v_call: TRBV5-1
clone_size: -
d_call: -
cdr3_aa: CASSGEGAYGYTF
cdr3_nt: TGCGCCAGTTCAGGGGAGGGTGCCTATGGCTACACCTTC

j_call: TRBJ1-2
v_call: TRBV18
clone_size: -
d_call: -
cdr3_aa: CASSPPRGREIEGYTF
cdr3_nt: TGTGCCAGCTCACCACCTAGAGGAAGAGAGATAGAAGGCTACACCTTC

j_call: TRBJ2-7
v_call: TRBV10-1
clone_size: -
d_call: TRBD2
cdr3_aa: CASSPNLGLAGNYAYEQYF
cdr3_nt: TGCGCCAGCAGCCCGAATCTGGGACTAGCGGGGAACTATGCCTACGAGCAGTACTTC

j_call: TRBJ1-1
v_call: TRBV30
clone_size: -
d_call: -
cdr3_aa: CAWSRRLNTEAFF
cdr3_nt: TGTGCCTGGAGTCGGAGGCTGAACACTGAAGCTTTCTTT

j_call: TRBJ1-6
v_call: TRBV19
clone_size: -
d_call: -
cdr3_aa: CASSIAGSPLHF
cdr3_nt: TGTGCCAGTAGTATAGCAGGTTCACCCCTCCACTTT

j_call: TRBJ1-2
v_call: TRBV10-3
clone_size: -
d_call: TRBD1
cdr3_aa: CAISETGDGYTF
cdr3_nt: TGTGCCATCAGTGAGACAGGGGATGGCTACACCTTC

j_call: TRBJ1-2
v_call: TRBV12-5
clone_size: -
d_call: -
cdr3_aa: CASASLGLSYGYTF
cdr3_nt: TGTGCTAGTGCTTCCCTCGGACTTAGCTATGGCTACACCTTC

j_call: TRBJ1-1
v_call: TRBV7-2
clone_size: -
d_call: TRBD1
cdr3_aa: CASSIPGQAIMNTEAFF
cdr3_nt: TGTGCCAGCAGCATTCCGGGACAGGCTATAATGAACACTGAAGCTTTCTTT

j_call: TRBJ1-1
v_call: TRBV5-1
clone_size: -
d_call: TRBD1
cdr3_aa: CASSSSLHRGKGTEAFF
cdr3_nt: TGCGCCAGCAGCTCTTCTTTGCACAGGGGAAAGGGAACTGAAGCTTTCTTT

j_call: TRBJ1-2
v_call: TRBV7-6
clone_size: -
d_call: -
cdr3_aa: CASSLGGTAGGYTF
cdr3_nt: TGTGCCAGCAGCTTGGGGGGGACCGCCGGAGGCTACACCTTC

j_call: TRBJ1-6
v_call: TRBV18
clone_size: -
d_call: TRBD1
cdr3_aa: CASSPGKQGNSPLHF
cdr3_nt: TGTGCCAGCTCACCAGGAAAACAGGGGAATTCACCCCTCCACTTT

j_call: TRBJ1-1
v_call: TRBV6-5
clone_size: -
d_call: TRBD1
cdr3_aa: CASNGDRGTEAFF
cdr3_nt: TGTGCCAGCAATGGGGACAGGGGGACTGAAGCTTTCTTT

j_call: TRBJ2-1
v_call: TRBV27
clone_size: once
d_call: -
cdr3_aa: CASRKDIPYNEQFF
cdr3_nt: TGTGCCAGCAGGAAGGACATCCCCTACAATGAGCAGTTCTTC

j_call: TRBJ2-7
v_call: TRBV20-1
clone_size: -
d_call: -
cdr3_aa: CSASTGYEQYF
cdr3_nt: TGCAGTGCTAGTACCGGGTACGAGCAGTACTTC

j_call: TRBJ1-1
v_call: TRBV29-1
clone_size: -
d_call: TRBD1
cdr3_aa: CSVASRGLNTEAFF
cdr3_nt: TGCAGCGTTGCAAGCAGGGGGCTTAACACTGAAGCTTTCTTT

j_call: TRBJ2-7
v_call: TRBV2
clone_size: once
d_call: TRBD1
cdr3_aa: CASLRDRDHEQYF
cdr3_nt: TGTGCCAGCCTGCGGGACAGGGACCACGAGCAGTACTTC

j_call: TRBJ1-2
v_call: TRBV11-2
clone_size: few
d_call: -
cdr3_aa: CASSLGPGSGYTF
cdr3_nt: TGTGCCAGCAGCTTGGGCCCAGGGTCTGGCTACACCTTC

j_call: TRBJ1-6
v_call: TRBV19
clone_size: -
d_call: -
cdr3_aa: CASNVGQYSPLHF
cdr3_nt: TGTGCCAGTAACGTCGGACAGTATTCACCCCTCCACTTT

j_call: TRBJ1-1
v_call: TRBV10-3
clone_size: few
d_call: -
cdr3_aa: CAISESVQNTEAFF
cdr3_nt: TGTGCCATCAGTGAGTCAGTACAGAACACTGAAGCTTTCTTT

j_call: TRBJ2-1
v_call: TRBV19
clone_size: -
d_call: TRBD2
cdr3_aa: CASSALAGGYNEQFF
cdr3_nt: TGTGCCAGTAGTGCCCTAGCGGGGGGGTACAATGAGCAGTTCTTC

j_call: TRBJ2-7
v_call: TRBV5-6
clone_size: -
d_call: -
cdr3_aa: CASSAAVMAPFEQYF
cdr3_nt: TGTGCCAGCAGCGCGGCAGTCATGGCCCCCTTCGAGCAGTACTTC

j_call: TRBJ2-7
v_call: TRBV7-2
clone_size: -
d_call: -
cdr3_aa: CASSFDWVVGEQYF
cdr3_nt: TGTGCCAGCAGCTTTGACTGGGTGGTCGGGGAGCAGTACTTC

j_call: TRBJ2-3
v_call: TRBV19
clone_size: -
d_call: TRBD2
cdr3_aa: CASISSGRLAGTQYF
cdr3_nt: TGTGCCAGTATTTCTAGCGGGCGCCTCGCCGGCACGCAGTATTTT

j_call: TRBJ2-1
v_call: TRBV6-2/TRBV6-3
clone_size: once
d_call: TRBD1
cdr3_aa: CASSPPDGTGVDEQFF
cdr3_nt: TGTGCCAGCAGTCCGCCCGATGGGACAGGGGTGGATGAGCAGTTCTTC

j_call: TRBJ1-4
v_call: TRBV2
clone_size: -
d_call: TRBD1
cdr3_aa: CATRQGKSEKLFF
cdr3_nt: TGTGCCACCAGACAGGGGAAGAGTGAAAAACTGTTTTTT

j_call: TRBJ2-1
v_call: TRBV27
clone_size: -
d_call: TRBD2
cdr3_aa: CASSEGAGAYNEQFF
cdr3_nt: TGTGCCAGCAGCGAAGGGGCGGGGGCCTACAATGAGCAGTTCTTC

j_call: TRBJ1-3
v_call: TRBV18
clone_size: few
d_call: -
cdr3_aa: CASSPPGRVAGNTIYF
cdr3_nt: TGTGCCAGCTCACCACCCGGGAGGGTGGCTGGAAACACCATATATTTT

j_call: TRBJ1-2
v_call: TRBV6-5
clone_size: -
d_call: TRBD1
cdr3_aa: CASSFTPTGEYTF
cdr3_nt: TGTGCCAGCAGCTTTACCCCTACAGGGGAATACACCTTC

j_call: TRBJ1-6
v_call: TRBV4-1
clone_size: once
d_call: -
cdr3_aa: CASSQDGGAGNNSPLHF
cdr3_nt: TGCGCCAGCAGCCAAGACGGAGGAGCGGGGAATAATTCACCCCTCCACTTT

j_call: TRBJ2-7
v_call: TRBV23-1
clone_size: -
d_call: TRBD1
cdr3_aa: CASSQSGQGTHEQYF
cdr3_nt: TGCGCCAGCAGTCAATCTGGACAGGGTACCCACGAGCAGTACTTC

j_call: TRBJ1-3
v_call: TRBV14
clone_size: -
d_call: TRBD1
cdr3_aa: CASSRGTAAGNTIYF
cdr3_nt: TGTGCCAGCAGCCGAGGGACAGCCGCTGGAAACACCATATATTTT

j_call: TRBJ2-7
v_call: TRBV7-2
clone_size: -
d_call: -
cdr3_aa: CASSLGVGTPLTYEQYF
cdr3_nt: TGTGCCAGCAGCTTAGGGGTCGGGACACCCCTAACCTACGAGCAGTACTTC

j_call: TRBJ1-1
v_call: TRBV5-1
clone_size: few
d_call: -
cdr3_aa: CASSLKAQGMNTEAFF
cdr3_nt: TGCGCCAGCAGCTTGAAGGCACAGGGCATGAACACTGAAGCTTTCTTT